This TCR beta chain was sequenced during a study of blood T cell repertoires in COVID-19. Data came from immunoSEQ multiplex PCR; TCRdb stores just in-frame clones and leaves some out. The profile shows about 130,000 clones, about 78% of them singletons. Trimming shortened V by 8 bases and J by 10 bases, and 20 bases separated the two germline ends. This CDR3 is built from 13 residues. Germline V gene lookup returns CDR1 KGHSH and CDR2 LQKENI. The source material was peripheral blood. This TCR was sampled from a man aged 55 to 70 who had recovered from COVID-19. V usage is TRBV18 and J usage is TRBJ1-1; D is unresolved. CDR3 nucleotide sequence: TGTGCCAGCCTTTTCAATCAGCGATCCAGAGCTTTCTTT. Amino acid sequence: CASLFNQRSRAFF.